This TCR beta chain was recovered during a study of shared clonotypes between healthy human individuals. Whole-study results and caveats: The authors sampled blood alone, and tissue repertoires likely differ.

Only Caucasian adults living in Nashville, Tennessee served as donors. When replicate PCRs were run on sorted subsets, they used 150 to 250 ng DNA, approximately 33,000 T cell genomes. The repertoire was sequenced with immunoSEQ multiplex PCR; TCRdb's copy has only in-frame clones and lacks some. Among some 2,500,000 clones listed, 85% to 95% were seen once. Germline CDR1 and CDR2: LNHDA and SQIVND (reference sequence). The CDR3 length is 14 residues. V shed 6 bases, J shed 7 bases, and the junction held 9 bases outside the gene matches. In regard to this clone: Its antigen is unidentified.

This chain links TRBV19 with TRBJ2-1; 7 nucleotides match TRBD2. The sequenced sample consisted of naive CD4+ T cells from PBMCs. Subset specified: CD45RA+ positively selected. The receptor's source is a man between 18 and 35 years old in good health. Some clones in this sample may be carry-over from other donors' samples. CDR3 nucleotides: TGTGCCAGTAGAAACCGGGACTATAAAAATGAGCAGTTCTTC. This translates into CASRNRDYKNEQFF.